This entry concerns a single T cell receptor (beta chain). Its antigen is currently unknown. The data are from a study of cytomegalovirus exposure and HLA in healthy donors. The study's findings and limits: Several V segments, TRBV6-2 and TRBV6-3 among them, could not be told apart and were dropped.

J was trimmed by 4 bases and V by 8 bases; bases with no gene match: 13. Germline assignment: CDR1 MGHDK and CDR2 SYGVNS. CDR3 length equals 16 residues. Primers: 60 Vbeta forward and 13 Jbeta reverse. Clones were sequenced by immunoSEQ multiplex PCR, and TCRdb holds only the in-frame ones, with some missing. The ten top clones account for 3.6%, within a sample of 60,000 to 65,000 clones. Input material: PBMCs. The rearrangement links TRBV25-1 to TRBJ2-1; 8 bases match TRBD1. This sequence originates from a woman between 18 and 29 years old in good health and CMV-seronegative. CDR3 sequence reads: CASGWALDREYNEQFF. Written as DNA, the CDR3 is TGTGCCAGCGGATGGGCCCTGGACAGGGAGTACAATGAGCAGTTCTTC.